The 5 T cell receptor beta chains below were found in one sample sequenced in a study of siplizumab effects on memory and regulatory T cells. Method: immunoSEQ multiplex PCR; TCRdb's copy keeps in-frame clones and lacks some. The sample lists 75,000 to 100,000 clones; nearly 95% were seen once. Sequenced input: non-Treg CD4+ T cells sorted from blood. The receptors derive from a human donor in good health.

The rearrangement joins TRBV7-3 to TRBJ1-1, with 9 bases identical to TRBD1. CDR1 is SGHTA and CDR2 is FQGTGA in the germline V gene. The CDR3 consists of 15 residues. Trimming at V came to 5 bases and at J to 7 bases, leaving 11 bases not matched to a gene. The CDR3 is CASSPGTGILDEAFF. The DNA for the CDR3 is TGTGCCAGCAGCCCTGGGACAGGGATTCTAGATGAAGCTTTCTTT.

This sequence joins TRBV9 and TRBJ1-2; TRBD1 might be the D (6 bases). The V gene's germline CDR1 is SGDLS and CDR2 YYNGEE. Trimming left V 6 bases short and J 2 bases short, with 23 bases between. This CDR3 is 17 amino acids long. This CDR3 reads CASTPEGVGLTNYGYTF. CDR3 DNA sequence: TGTGCCAGCACTCCAGAGGGGGTCGGATTGACCAACTATGGCTACACCTTC.

The rearrangement links TRBV29-1 to TRBJ2-5; TRBD1 aligns across 8 bases. This CDR3 is 14 amino acids long. Germline CDR1 and CDR2: SQVTM and ANQGSEA. The V segment lost 3 bases and the J segment 1 base; nucleotides outside the gene matches: 4. CDR3 DNA: TGCAGCGTTGATGACAGGGGACTCCAAGAGACCCAGTACTTC. This gives the protein CSVDDRGLQETQYF.

CDR3 in DNA: TGTGCCAGCAGCCTCGGCGGGATCCGAGAGACCCAGTACTTC. It is translated as CASSLGGIRETQYF. V usage is TRBV11-3 and J usage is TRBJ2-5, with D perhaps TRBD2 (6 bases). Germline values: CDR1 SGHNT, CDR2 YENEEA. The CDR3 length is 14 residues. Trimming left V 5 bases short and J 4 bases short, with 14 bases between.

This chain joins TRBV19 and TRBJ2-3; 9 nucleotides agree with TRBD1. J lost 8 bases, V lost 2 bases, and 5 bases had no gene match. Germline V CDR1 and CDR2: LNHDA, SQIVND (reference sequence). The CDR3 is made up of 14 amino acids. The CDR3 DNA sequence: TGTGCCAGTAGTATACACAGGGGGCAGGGTACGCAGTATTTT. It is translated as CASSIHRGQGTQYF.